This TCR beta chain was found in a study of blood T cell repertoires in COVID-19. Study information: Both acute and convalescent COVID-19 samples were obtained from the United States, Italy and Spain. Sample material is recorded as cDNA or gDNA derived from T cells, B-cell-depleted T cells, or PBMCs.

Germline-derived CDR1 and CDR2 are SNHLY and FYNNEI. V dropped 1 base and J dropped 11; count of bases not matched to a gene: 2. The CDR3 has 12 amino acids. Assay used: immunoSEQ multiplex PCR; TCRdb lists only in-frame clones, some missing. The profile shows 98,000 or so clones, 86% of them singletons. This sequence originates from a woman aged 55-69 years in a cohort sampled during active or convalescent COVID-19. The chain employs TRBV2 and TRBJ1-1; TRBD1 matches 9 bases. Source material: peripheral blood. CDR3 loop: CASSEGGTGAFF. The CDR3 nucleotides read TGTGCCAGCAGTGAAGGCGGGACAGGGGCTTTCTTT.